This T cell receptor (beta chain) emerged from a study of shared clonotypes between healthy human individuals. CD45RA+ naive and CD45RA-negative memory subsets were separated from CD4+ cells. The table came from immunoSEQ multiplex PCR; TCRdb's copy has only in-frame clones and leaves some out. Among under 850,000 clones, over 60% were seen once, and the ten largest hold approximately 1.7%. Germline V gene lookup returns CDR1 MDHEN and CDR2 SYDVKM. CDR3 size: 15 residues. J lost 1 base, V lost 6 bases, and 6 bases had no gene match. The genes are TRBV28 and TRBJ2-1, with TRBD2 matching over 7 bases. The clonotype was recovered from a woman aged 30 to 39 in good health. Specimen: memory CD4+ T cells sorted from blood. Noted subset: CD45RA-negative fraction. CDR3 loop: CASRSSGRSYNEQFF. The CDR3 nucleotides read TGTGCCAGCAGAAGTAGCGGGCGTTCCTACAATGAGCAGTTCTTC.